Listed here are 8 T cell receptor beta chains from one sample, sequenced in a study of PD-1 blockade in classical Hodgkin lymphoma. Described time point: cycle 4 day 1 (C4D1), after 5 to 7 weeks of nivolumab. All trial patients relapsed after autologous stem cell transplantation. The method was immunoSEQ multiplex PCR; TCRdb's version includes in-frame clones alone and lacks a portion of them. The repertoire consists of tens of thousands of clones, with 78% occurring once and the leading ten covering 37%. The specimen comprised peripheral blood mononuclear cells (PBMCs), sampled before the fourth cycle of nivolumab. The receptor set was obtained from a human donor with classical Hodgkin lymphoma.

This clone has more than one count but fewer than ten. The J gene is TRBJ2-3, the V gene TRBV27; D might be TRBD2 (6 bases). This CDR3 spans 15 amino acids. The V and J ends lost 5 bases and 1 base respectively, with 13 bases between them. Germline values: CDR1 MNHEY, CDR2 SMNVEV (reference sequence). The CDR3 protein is CASSPDRLGTDTQYF. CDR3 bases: TGTGCCAGCAGTCCCGACAGACTAGGCACAGATACGCAGTATTTT.

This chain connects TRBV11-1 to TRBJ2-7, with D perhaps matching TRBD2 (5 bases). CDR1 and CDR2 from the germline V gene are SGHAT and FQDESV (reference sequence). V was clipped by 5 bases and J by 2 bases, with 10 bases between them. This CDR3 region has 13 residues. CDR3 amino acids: CASSRDLPYEQYF. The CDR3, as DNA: TGTGCCAGCAGCCGGGATTTACCCTACGAGCAGTACTTC. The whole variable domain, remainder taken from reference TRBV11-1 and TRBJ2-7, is EAEVAQSPRYKITEKSQAVAFWCDPISGHATLYWYRQILGQGPELLVQFQDESVVDDSQLPKDRFSAERLKGVDSTLKIQPAELGDSAMYLCASSRDLPYEQYFGPGTRLTVT.

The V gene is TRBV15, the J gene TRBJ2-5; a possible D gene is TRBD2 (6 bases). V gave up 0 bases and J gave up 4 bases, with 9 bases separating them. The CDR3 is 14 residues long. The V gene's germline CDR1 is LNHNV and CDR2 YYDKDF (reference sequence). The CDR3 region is CATSRDQGGETQYF. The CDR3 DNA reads TGTGCCACCAGCAGAGATCAGGGAGGAGAGACCCAGTACTTC.

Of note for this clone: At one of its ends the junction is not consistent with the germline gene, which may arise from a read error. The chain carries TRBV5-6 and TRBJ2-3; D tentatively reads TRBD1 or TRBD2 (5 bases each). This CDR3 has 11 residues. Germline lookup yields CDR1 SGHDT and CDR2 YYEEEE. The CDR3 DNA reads TGTGCCAGCAGCTTGGAGGGGACGCGGTATTTT. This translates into CASSLEGTRYF.

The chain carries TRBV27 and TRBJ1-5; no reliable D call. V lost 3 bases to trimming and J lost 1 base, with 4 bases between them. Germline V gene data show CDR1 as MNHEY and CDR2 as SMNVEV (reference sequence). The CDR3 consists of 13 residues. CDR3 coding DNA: TGTGCCAGCAGTTTGTCCAGCAATCAGCCCCAGCATTTT. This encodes CASSLSSNQPQHF.

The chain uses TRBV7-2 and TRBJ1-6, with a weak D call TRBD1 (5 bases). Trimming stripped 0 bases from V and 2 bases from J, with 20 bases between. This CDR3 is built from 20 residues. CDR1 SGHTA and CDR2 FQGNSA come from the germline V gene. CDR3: CASSLAWGAGSSAYNSPLHF. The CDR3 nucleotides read TGTGCCAGCAGCTTAGCTTGGGGCGCAGGTTCGAGCGCCTATAATTCACCCCTCCACTTT.

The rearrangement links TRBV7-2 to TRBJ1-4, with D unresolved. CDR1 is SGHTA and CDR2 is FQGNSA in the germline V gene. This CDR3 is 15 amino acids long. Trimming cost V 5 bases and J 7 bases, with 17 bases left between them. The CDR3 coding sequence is TGTGCCAGCAGCACCCGTGACACGACTGCTGAAAAACTGTTTTTT. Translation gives CASSTRDTTAEKLFF.

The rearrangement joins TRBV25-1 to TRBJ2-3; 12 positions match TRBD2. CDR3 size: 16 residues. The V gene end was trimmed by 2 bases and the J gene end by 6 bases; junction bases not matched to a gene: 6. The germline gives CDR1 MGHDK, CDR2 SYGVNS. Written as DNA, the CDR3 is TGTGCCAGCAGTGAAAGACTAGCGGGGGCCGGGGATACGCAGTATTTT. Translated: CASSERLAGAGDTQYF.